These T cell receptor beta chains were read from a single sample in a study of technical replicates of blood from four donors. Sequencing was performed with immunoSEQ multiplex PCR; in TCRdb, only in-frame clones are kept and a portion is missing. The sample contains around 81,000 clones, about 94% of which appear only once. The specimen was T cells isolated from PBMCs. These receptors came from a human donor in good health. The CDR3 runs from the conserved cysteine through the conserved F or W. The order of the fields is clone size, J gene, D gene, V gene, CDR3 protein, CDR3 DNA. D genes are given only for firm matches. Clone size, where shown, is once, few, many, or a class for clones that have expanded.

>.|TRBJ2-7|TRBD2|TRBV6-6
CASSQGDSGSEQYF
TGTGCCAGCAGTCAAGGGGATAGCGGGAGCGAGCAGTACTTC
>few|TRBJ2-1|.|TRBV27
CASSLARDEQFF
TGTGCCAGCAGTTTAGCCAGGGATGAGCAGTTCTTC
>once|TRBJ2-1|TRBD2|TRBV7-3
CATGLAGGQEQFF
TGTGCCACGGGACTAGCGGGAGGGCAGGAGCAGTTCTTC
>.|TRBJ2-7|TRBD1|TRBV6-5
CASGRDRSYEQYF
TGTGCCAGCGGCCGGGACAGGAGTTACGAGCAGTACTTC
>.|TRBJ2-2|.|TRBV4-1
CASSLSRENTGELFF
TGCGCCAGCAGCCTATCTAGAGAGAACACCGGGGAGCTGTTTTTT
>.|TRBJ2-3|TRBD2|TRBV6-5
CASRLAGTPTDTQYF
TGTGCCAGCAGACTAGCGGGAACTCCCACAGATACGCAGTATTTT
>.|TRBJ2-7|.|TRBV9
CASSGDSLGDEQYF
TGTGCCAGCAGCGGCGACTCATTAGGGGACGAGCAGTACTTC
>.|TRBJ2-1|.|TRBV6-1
CAARLGGGEQFF
TGTGCCGCTAGACTAGGAGGTGGAGAGCAGTTCTTC
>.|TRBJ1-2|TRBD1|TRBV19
CASSVTGGEFDYGYTF
TGTGCCAGTAGTGTAACAGGGGGCGAGTTTGACTATGGCTACACCTTC
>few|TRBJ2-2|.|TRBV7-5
CARREAGRRGELFF
TGTGCCAGGAGGGAAGCAGGGAGGAGGGGGGAGCTGTTTTTT
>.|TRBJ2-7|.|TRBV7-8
CASSLINYEQYF
TGTGCCAGCAGCCTTATAAACTACGAGCAGTACTTC
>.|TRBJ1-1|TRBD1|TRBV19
CASSIRGGVGMNTEAFF
TGTGCCAGTAGTATTCGAGGGGGCGTTGGAATGAACACTGAAGCTTTCTTT
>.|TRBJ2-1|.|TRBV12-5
CASGQGSYSYNEQFF
TGTGCTAGTGGCCAGGGCAGCTACTCCTACAATGAGCAGTTCTTC
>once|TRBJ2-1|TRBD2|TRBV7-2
CASSLEFTSGINYNEQFF
TGTGCCAGCAGCTTAGAATTTACTAGCGGGATCAACTACAATGAGCAGTTCTTC
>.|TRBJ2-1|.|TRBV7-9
CASSLSGGEQFF
TGTGCCAGCAGCTTATCCGGGGGTGAGCAGTTCTTC
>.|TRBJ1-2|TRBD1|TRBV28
CASSHEGTGGGYTF
TGTGCCAGCAGTCATGAGGGGACAGGGGGAGGCTACACCTTC
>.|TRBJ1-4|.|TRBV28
CASSLGEKLFF
TGTGCCAGCAGTTTAGGCGAAAAACTGTTTTTT
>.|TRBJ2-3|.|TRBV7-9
CASSPGSSSDTQYF
TGTGCCAGCAGCCCCGGGAGTAGCTCAGATACGCAGTATTTT
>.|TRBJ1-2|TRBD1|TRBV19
CASSILPGQGEEGYTF
TGTGCCAGTAGTATCCTCCCGGGACAGGGGGAGGAGGGCTACACCTTC
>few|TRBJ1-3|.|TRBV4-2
CASSQHKDSSGNTIYF
TGTGCCAGCAGCCAGCACAAAGACTCCTCTGGAAACACCATATATTTT
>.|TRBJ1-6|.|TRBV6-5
CATGASPLHF
TGTGCCACTGGGGCTTCACCCCTCCACTTT
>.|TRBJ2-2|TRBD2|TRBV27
CASSALAGDHGELFF
TGTGCCAGCAGTGCCCTAGCGGGAGATCACGGGGAGCTGTTTTTT
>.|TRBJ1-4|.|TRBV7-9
CASSFGGGVEKLFF
TGTGCCAGCAGCTTCGGGGGGGGCGTTGAAAAACTGTTTTTT
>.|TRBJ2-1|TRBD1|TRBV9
CASSVGQGPSNEQFF
TGTGCCAGCAGCGTAGGACAGGGCCCCTCCAATGAGCAGTTCTTC
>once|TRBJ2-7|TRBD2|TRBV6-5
CASSYQGLSYEQYF
TGTGCCAGCAGTTATCAGGGACTATCCTACGAGCAGTACTTC
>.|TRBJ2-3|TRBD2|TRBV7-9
CASSSLAGAGTQYF
TGTGCCAGCAGCTCACTAGCGGGAGCGGGTACGCAGTATTTT
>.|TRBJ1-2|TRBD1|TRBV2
CASLISGTGSPFGGYTF
TGTGCCAGCCTTATCTCCGGGACAGGGAGTCCATTCGGGGGCTACACCTTC
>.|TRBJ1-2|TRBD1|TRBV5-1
CASSLGGTGSYNYGYTF
TGCGCCAGCAGCTTGGGCGGGACAGGGAGCTATAACTATGGCTACACCTTC
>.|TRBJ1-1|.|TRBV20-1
CSAGGTEAFF
TGCAGTGCAGGGGGCACTGAAGCTTTCTTT
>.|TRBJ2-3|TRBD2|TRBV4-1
CASSQGAGLAGSDTQYF
TGCGCCAGCAGCCAGGGCGCTGGACTAGCAGGGTCAGATACGCAGTATTTT
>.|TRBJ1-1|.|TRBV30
CAWSVWSIVFMNTEAFF
TGTGCCTGGAGTGTATGGAGTATTGTATTCATGAACACTGAAGCTTTCTTT
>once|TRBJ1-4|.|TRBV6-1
CAATQNRVNEKLFF
TGTGCAGCGACCCAGAACCGAGTAAATGAAAAACTGTTTTTT
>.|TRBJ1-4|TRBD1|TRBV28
CASSGDRGGEKLFF
TGTGCCAGCAGTGGGGACAGGGGAGGCGAAAAACTGTTTTTT
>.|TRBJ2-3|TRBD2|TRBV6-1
CACLFPGGPDTQYF
TGTGCCTGCCTTTTTCCGGGAGGGCCAGATACGCAGTATTTT
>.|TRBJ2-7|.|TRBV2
CATSALRTGTQSSYEQYF
TGTGCCACTTCCGCACTCCGCACTGGGACTCAGAGCTCCTACGAGCAGTACTTC
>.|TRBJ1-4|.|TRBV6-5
CASSPSGAGVEKLFF
TGTGCCAGCAGCCCTTCGGGCGCCGGGGTAGAAAAACTGTTTTTT
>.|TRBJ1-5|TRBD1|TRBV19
CASSTTGGNQPQHF
TGTGCCAGTAGTACTACAGGGGGCAATCAGCCCCAGCATTTT
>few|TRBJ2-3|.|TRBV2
CASPLGGTQYF
TGTGCCAGCCCCTTGGGGGGTACGCAGTATTTT
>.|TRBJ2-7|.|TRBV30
CAWRHTYEQYF
TGTGCCTGGAGGCACACCTACGAGCAGTACTTC
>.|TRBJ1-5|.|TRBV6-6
CASSQQGGQPQHF
TGTGCCAGCAGTCAACAGGGTGGACAGCCCCAGCATTTT
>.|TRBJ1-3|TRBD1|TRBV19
CASSLTGGLGNTIYF
TGTGCCAGTAGTCTAACAGGGGGCCTTGGAAACACCATATATTTT
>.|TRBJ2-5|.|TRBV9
CASSVEGRTEQETQYF
TGTGCCAGCAGCGTAGAAGGGAGGACGGAACAAGAGACCCAGTACTTC
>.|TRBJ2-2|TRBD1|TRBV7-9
CASGGQGARTGELFF
TGTGCCAGCGGGGGACAGGGGGCGCGCACCGGGGAGCTGTTTTTT
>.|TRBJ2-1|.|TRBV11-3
CASSRWGERLNEQFF
TGTGCCAGCAGCCGGTGGGGGGAGAGGCTAAATGAGCAGTTCTTC
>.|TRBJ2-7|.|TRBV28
CASSSGTYYEQYF
TGTGCCAGCAGTTCCGGGACATACTACGAGCAGTACTTC
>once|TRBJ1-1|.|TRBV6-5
CASSYRVVGVNTEAFF
TGTGCCAGCAGTTATCGGGTCGTAGGGGTGAACACTGAAGCTTTCTTT